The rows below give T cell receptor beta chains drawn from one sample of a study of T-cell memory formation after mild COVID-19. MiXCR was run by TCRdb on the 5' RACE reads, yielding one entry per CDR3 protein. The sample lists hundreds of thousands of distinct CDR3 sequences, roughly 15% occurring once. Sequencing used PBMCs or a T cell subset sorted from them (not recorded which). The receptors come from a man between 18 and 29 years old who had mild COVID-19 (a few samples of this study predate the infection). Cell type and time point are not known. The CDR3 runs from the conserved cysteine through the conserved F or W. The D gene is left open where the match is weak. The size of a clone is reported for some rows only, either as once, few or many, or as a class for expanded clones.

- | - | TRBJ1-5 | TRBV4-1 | CASSQTTGFFQPQHF | TGCGCCAGCAGCCAAACTACAGGGTTCTTTCAGCCCCAGCATTTT
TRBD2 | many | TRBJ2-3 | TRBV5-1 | CASSLAGSGGAGIDTQYF | TGCGCCAGCAGCTTGGCCGGTAGCGGGGGGGCCGGAATAGATACGCAGTATTTT
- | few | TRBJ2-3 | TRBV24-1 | CATSDFQGTVDTQYF | TGTGCCACCAGTGATTTCCAGGGAACAGTGGATACGCAGTATTTT
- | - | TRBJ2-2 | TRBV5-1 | CASSDVIANTGELFF | TGCGCCAGCAGCGACGTTATCGCGAACACCGGGGAGCTGTTTTTT
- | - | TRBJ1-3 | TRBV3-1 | CASSPGTYFDASGNTIYF | TGTGCCAGCAGCCCGGGGACGTATTTCGACGCCTCTGGAAACACCATATATTTT
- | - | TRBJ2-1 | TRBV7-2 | CASSLAYYEQFF | TGTGCCAGCAGCTTAGCCTACTATGAGCAGTTCTTC
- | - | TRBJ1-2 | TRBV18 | CASSPREGYTF | TGTGCCAGCTCACCACGGGAGGGCTACACCTTC
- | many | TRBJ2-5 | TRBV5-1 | CASSPEAGHVGETQYF | TGCGCCAGCAGCCCGGAAGCGGGCCATGTGGGGGAGACCCAGTACTTC
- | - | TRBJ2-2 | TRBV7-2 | CASSLARGNTGELFF | TGTGCCAGCAGCTTAGCCAGGGGGAACACCGGGGAGCTGTTTTTT
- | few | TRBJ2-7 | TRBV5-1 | CASSSGTEGPYEQYF | TGCGCCAGCAGTTCCGGGACGGAGGGGCCCTACGAGCAGTACTTC
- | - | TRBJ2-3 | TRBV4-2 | CASSPQPDRPTDTQYF | TGTGCCAGCAGCCCCCAACCGGACAGACCCACAGATACGCAGTATTTT
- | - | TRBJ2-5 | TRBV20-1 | CSASRPATETQYF | TGCAGTGCTAGTAGGCCAGCCACGGAGACCCAGTACTTC
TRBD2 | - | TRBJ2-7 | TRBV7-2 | CASSFTSGVYEQYF | TGTGCCAGCAGCTTTACTAGCGGGGTCTACGAGCAGTACTTC
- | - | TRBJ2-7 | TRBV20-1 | CSARDRGVSYEQYF | TGCAGTGCTAGAGACCGGGGTGTTAGCTACGAGCAGTACTTC
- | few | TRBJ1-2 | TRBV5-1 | CASSLPLTDYGYTF | TGCGCCAGCAGCTTGCCGTTGACCGACTATGGCTACACCTTC
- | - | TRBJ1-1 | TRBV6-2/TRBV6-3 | CASSTGRVTEAFF | TGTGCCAGCAGTACCGGGAGGGTTACTGAAGCTTTCTTT
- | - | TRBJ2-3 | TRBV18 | CASSPPGYRTDTQYF | TGTGCCAGCTCTCCCCCAGGGTATCGCACAGATACGCAGTATTTT
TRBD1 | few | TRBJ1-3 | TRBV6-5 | CASSLDRGGNTIYF | TGTGCCAGCAGCCTGGACAGGGGAGGAAACACCATATATTTT
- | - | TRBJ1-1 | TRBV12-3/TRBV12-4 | CASSLEGTNTEAFF | TGTGCCAGCAGTTTAGAGGGTACGAACACTGAAGCTTTCTTT
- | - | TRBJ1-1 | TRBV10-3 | CAISDRRGTEAFF | TGTGCCATCAGTGATCGACGGGGCACTGAAGCTTTCTTT
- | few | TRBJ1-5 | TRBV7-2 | CASSKDPNQPQHF | TGTGCCAGCAGCAAAGATCCCAATCAGCCCCAGCATTTT
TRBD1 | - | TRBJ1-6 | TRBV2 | CASTNTLDRKNSPLHF | TGTGCCAGCACCAATACCTTGGACAGGAAAAATTCACCCCTCCACTTT
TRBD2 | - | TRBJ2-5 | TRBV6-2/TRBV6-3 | CASSYSLGLAGRGETQYF | TGTGCCAGCAGTTACTCCCTCGGACTAGCGGGACGGGGTGAGACCCAGTACTTC
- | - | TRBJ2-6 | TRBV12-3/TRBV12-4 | CASSSRSRGANVLTF | TGTGCCAGCAGTTCCAGGTCACGGGGGGCCAACGTCCTGACTTTC
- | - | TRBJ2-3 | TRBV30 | CAWSRGSTDTQYF | TGTGCCTGGAGCAGGGGTTCGACAGATACGCAGTATTTT
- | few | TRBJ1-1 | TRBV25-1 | CASSPQGRIPEAFF | TGTGCCAGCAGTCCGCAGGGACGGATCCCTGAAGCTTTCTTT
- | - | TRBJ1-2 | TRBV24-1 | CATSDFGSYGYTF | TGTGCCACCAGTGATTTTGGGAGCTATGGCTACACCTTC
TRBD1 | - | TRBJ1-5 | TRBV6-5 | CATSDRDSQPQHF | TGTGCCACCTCCGACAGGGACAGTCAGCCCCAGCATTTT
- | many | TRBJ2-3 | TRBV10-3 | CATYGTDTQYF | TGTGCCACCTATGGGACAGATACGCAGTATTTT
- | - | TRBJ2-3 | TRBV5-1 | CASSLGQRLDTQYF | TGCGCCAGCAGCTTGGGGCAACGATTAGATACGCAGTATTTT
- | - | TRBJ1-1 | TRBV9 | CASSVSQGRNTEAFF | TGTGCCAGCAGCGTATCTCAGGGGAGGAACACTGAAGCTTTCTTT
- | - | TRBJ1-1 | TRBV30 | CAWDRMNTEAFF | TGTGCCTGGGACAGGATGAACACTGAAGCTTTCTTT
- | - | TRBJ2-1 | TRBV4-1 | CASSQGVAENNEQFF | TGCGCCAGCAGCCAGGGGGTAGCGGAGAACAATGAGCAGTTCTTC
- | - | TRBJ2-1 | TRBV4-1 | CASSQPETGTGFF | TGCGCCAGCAGCCAGCCGGAAACCGGGACCGGGTTCTTC
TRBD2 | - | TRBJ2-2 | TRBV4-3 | CASSQDISGLANTGELFF | TGCGCCAGCAGCCAAGACATTTCGGGACTAGCTAACACCGGGGAGCTGTTTTTT
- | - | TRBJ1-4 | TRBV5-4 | CASSLGGGKLFF | TGTGCCAGCAGCTTGGGGGGTGGAAAACTGTTTTTT
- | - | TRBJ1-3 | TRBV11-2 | CASSPPSGNTIYF | TGTGCCAGCAGCCCCCCCTCTGGAAACACCATATATTTT
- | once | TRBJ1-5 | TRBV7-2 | CASSLYTGNQPQHF | TGTGCCAGCAGCTTATATACAGGGAATCAGCCCCAGCATTTT
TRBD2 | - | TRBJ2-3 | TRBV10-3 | CAIGTSVGTDTQYF | TGTGCCATCGGGACTAGTGTCGGCACAGATACGCAGTATTTT
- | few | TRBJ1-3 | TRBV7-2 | CASSLAPSSGNTIYF | TGTGCCAGCAGCTTAGCGCCATCCTCTGGAAACACCATATATTTT
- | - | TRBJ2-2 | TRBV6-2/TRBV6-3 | CASSYSTDTNTGELFF | TGTGCCAGCAGTTACTCCACAGACACGAACACCGGGGAGCTGTTTTTT
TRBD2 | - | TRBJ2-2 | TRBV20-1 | CSAERGRTGELFF | TGCAGTGCTGAGCGGGGTCGAACCGGGGAGCTGTTTTTT
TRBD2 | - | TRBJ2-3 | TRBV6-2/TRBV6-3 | CASRLAGTQYF | TGTGCCAGCAGACTAGCGGGGACGCAGTATTTT
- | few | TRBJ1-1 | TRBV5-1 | CASRQPYRNTEAFF | TGCGCCAGCAGACAGCCCTACCGGAACACTGAAGCTTTCTTT
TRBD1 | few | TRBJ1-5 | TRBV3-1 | CASSPGTGGPVYNQPQHF | TGTGCCAGCAGCCCAGGGACAGGGGGCCCAGTTTACAATCAGCCCCAGCATTTT
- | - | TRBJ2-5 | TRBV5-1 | CASSLALGPATQETQYF | TGCGCCAGCAGCTTGGCACTAGGACCGGCGACACAAGAGACCCAGTACTTC
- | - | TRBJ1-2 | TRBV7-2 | CASRPGRYGYTF | TGTGCCAGCAGACCCGGACGGTATGGCTACACCTTC
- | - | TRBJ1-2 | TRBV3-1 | CASSQVITGNGYTF | TGTGCCAGCAGCCAAGTGATCACCGGGAATGGCTACACCTTC
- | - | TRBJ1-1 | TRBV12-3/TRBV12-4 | CASSLEGWGEAFF | TGTGCCAGCAGTTTAGAGGGTTGGGGTGAAGCTTTCTTT
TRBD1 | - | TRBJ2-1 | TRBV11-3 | CASSPGQGTGAYNEQFF | TGTGCCAGCAGCCCGGGACAGGGTACGGGAGCTTACAATGAGCAGTTCTTC
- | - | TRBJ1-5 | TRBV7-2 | CASSLWGASNQPQHF | TGTGCCAGCAGCTTATGGGGGGCAAGCAATCAGCCCCAGCATTTT
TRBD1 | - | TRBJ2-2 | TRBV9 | CASTKLGTGSTGELFF | TGTGCCAGCACCAAATTAGGGACAGGGTCCACCGGGGAGCTGTTTTTT
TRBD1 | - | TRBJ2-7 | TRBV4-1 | CASSLPGGSSYEQYF | TGCGCCAGCAGCCTCCCAGGGGGTAGCTCCTACGAGCAGTACTTC
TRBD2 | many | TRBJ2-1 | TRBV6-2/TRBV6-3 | CASSYTGSGGNEQFF | TGTGCCAGCAGTTACACCGGTAGCGGGGGTAATGAGCAGTTCTTC
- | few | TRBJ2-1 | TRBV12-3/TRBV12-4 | CASRYRTRGYNEQFF | TGTGCCAGCAGATACCGGACACGGGGCTACAATGAGCAGTTCTTC
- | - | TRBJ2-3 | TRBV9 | CASSQLTASTDTQYF | TGTGCCAGCAGCCAACTCACGGCCAGCACAGATACGCAGTATTTT
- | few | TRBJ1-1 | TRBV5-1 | CASSLEGGNANTEAFF | TGCGCCAGCAGCTTGGAAGGGGGGAACGCGAACACTGAAGCTTTCTTT